What follows are 18 T cell receptor beta chains derived from one specimen sequenced in a study of regulatory T cells in long-lasting Graves disease. The sample's time point: newly diagnosed GD, antithyroid drugs for less than 3 months. Scientists built the TCR library using RNA that was extracted from PBMCs. CDR3-region Arm-PCR and iRepertoire HTBI primers produced the TCR beta libraries. TCRdb fed the multiplex PCR reads into MiXCR, producing one record per CDR3 protein. Of 300,000 to 450,000 distinct CDR3 sequences listed, about a sixth are singletons. The sequences come from peripheral blood mononuclear cells (PBMCs), collected at new diagnosis, from a patient treated with antithyroid drugs. Receptors originate from a female donor with Graves disease.

This chain connects TRBV6-5 to TRBJ1-5, with D perhaps TRBD1 (6 bases). The V end lost 4 bases, the J end lost 6 bases, and 19 bases lay between the germline ends. Germline assignment: CDR1 MNHEY and CDR2 SVGAGI. The CDR3 length is 16 residues. The CDR3 reads CASSSELSGGLQPQHF. The CDR3 region has the DNA TGTGCCAGCAGTTCGGAACTAAGCGGGGGGCTTCAGCCCCAGCATTTT.

The chain combines TRBV20-1 with TRBJ2-2, with 7 positions matching TRBD2. The V gene's germline CDR1 is DFQATT and CDR2 SNEGSKA (reference sequence). The CDR3 contains 11 residues. The V gene end was trimmed by 6 bases and the J gene end by 6 bases; junction bases not matched to a gene: 1. The CDR3, as DNA: TGCAGTGCCGCGGGGGCCGGGGAGCTGTTTTTT. Amino acids: CSAAGAGELFF.

Details on this clonotype: A much larger clone differs by one base, so this may be a read error. This chain links TRBV7-3 with TRBJ2-7, with TRBD2 matching 15 bases. Germline V gives CDR1 SGHTA, CDR2 FQGTGA. The CDR3 loop spans 17 amino acids. Here the CDR3 reads CAGSYGLAGGPGGEQYF. The CDR3 DNA is TGTGCCGGCAGCTACGGACTAGCGGGAGGGCCTGGGGGTGAGCAGTACTTC.

The sample holds a few counts of this clonotype. This clone may be a read error of a much larger clone one base away. The chain carries TRBV3-1 and TRBJ1-4, with a tentative D call TRBD1 (5 bases). The CDR3 covers 14 residues. Germline assignment: CDR1 LGHDT and CDR2 YNNKEL (reference sequence). V was cut by 4 bases and J by 8 bases, with 14 bases left in between. CDR3 protein: CASSLGGAEEKLFF. CDR3 sequence (DNA): TGTGCCAGCAGCCTTGGGGGTGCAGAGGAAAAACTGTTTTTT.

Ten or more counts support this clonotype. The rearrangement joins TRBV9 to TRBJ1-1; 9 bases are a match to TRBD1. Trimming removed 4 bases from V and 2 bases from J; junction bases left unmatched: 6. The CDR3 length is 15 residues. CDR1 is SGDLS and CDR2 is YYNGEE in the germline V gene. This CDR3 is CASSIGTGLNTEAFF. The CDR3 DNA is TGTGCCAGCAGCATCGGGACAGGGTTAAACACTGAAGCTTTCTTT.

This clonotype showed up many times. The chain is built from TRBV20-1 and TRBJ2-7; 9 bases map to TRBD2. CDR3 length: 15 residues. Germline V gene lookup returns CDR1 DFQATT and CDR2 SNEGSKA (reference sequence). The V and J ends lost 6 bases and 4 bases, in that order; junction bases with no gene match: 13. CDR3 region: CSARGAGGQLYEQYF. The DNA of the CDR3 is TGCAGTGCCCGAGGGGCGGGAGGGCAACTATACGAGCAGTACTTC.

At least ten counts were recorded for this clonotype. J is TRBJ2-2 and V is TRBV5-6; unclear D gene. The V gene lost 0 bases and the J gene lost 1 base, with 7 bases spanning the gap. This CDR3 region has 15 residues. CDR1 is SGHDT, CDR2 YYEEEE, per germline. The CDR3 reads CASSLETWNTGELFF. CDR3 in DNA: TGTGCCAGCAGCTTGGAGACCTGGAACACCGGGGAGCTGTTTTTT.

The sample holds many counts of this clonotype. The V call is TRBV29-1, the J call TRBJ1-2; no firm D call. Trimming took 1 base from V and 1 from J, leaving 13 bases between them. The CDR3 is 15 amino acids. Germline values: CDR1 SQVTM, CDR2 ANQGSEA. As DNA, the CDR3 is TGCAGCGTTGAAGGGTTCCCACAGTATAACTATGGCTACACCTTC. This gives the protein CSVEGFPQYNYGYTF.

CDR3 amino acids: CASSFPGLAGGPFYNEQFF. The CDR3 DNA reads as TGCGCCAGCAGCTTCCCGGGACTAGCGGGAGGGCCATTCTACAATGAGCAGTTCTTC. This rearrangement joins TRBV5-1 to TRBJ2-1, with 16 bases matching TRBD2. CDR1 is SGHRS, CDR2 YFSETQ, per germline. This CDR3 has 19 amino acids. Trimming removed 2 bases from V and 3 bases from J; junction bases left unmatched: 8.

This clonotype occurred many times. The rearrangement joins TRBV7-9 to TRBJ1-6, with TRBD1 identical over 7 bases. With V trimmed by 4 bases and J by 7 bases, 1 base remained unmatched. Germline V gene lookup returns CDR1 SEHNR and CDR2 FQNEAQ (reference sequence). The CDR3 totals 13 residues. The chain's CDR3 is CASSSTGNSPLHF. The CDR3 DNA follows: TGTGCCAGCAGCTCGACAGGGAATTCACCCCTCCACTTT.

This clonotype was found many times. The V call is TRBV20-1, the J call TRBJ1-2; unclear D gene. Trimming left V 3 bases short and J 2 bases short, with 10 bases between. The CDR3 is made up of 13 amino acids. Germline-derived CDR1 and CDR2 are DFQATT and SNEGSKA (reference sequence). The CDR3 coding sequence is TGCAGTGCTAGTAAGGACGGAAACTATGGCTACACCTTC. Its protein product is CSASKDGNYGYTF.

This clonotype came up a few times. The CDR3 here is CASSQTLVDRRNQPQHF. CDR3 DNA: TGCGCCAGCAGCCAAACCCTCGTGGACAGGCGCAATCAGCCCCAGCATTTT. This chain connects TRBV4-1 to TRBJ1-5; 7 nucleotides match TRBD1. J was trimmed by 2 bases and V by 2 bases; bases with no gene match: 9. The CDR3 length is 17 residues. Germline values: CDR1 MGHRA, CDR2 YSYEKL.

In its sample, this clonotype was seen a few times. A single base separates this from a much larger clone, so it may be a read error. The CDR3 carries no conserved terminal phenylalanine or tryptophan, so it likely arises from a read error. This sequence joins TRBV24-1 and TRBJ2-7; D gene ambiguous. Deletions cut 4 bases from V and 0 bases from J, with 0 bases between. This CDR3 is built from 11 residues. Germline-derived CDR1 and CDR2 are KGHDR and SFDVKD. CDR3 in amino acids: CATSDSYEQYL. CDR3 bases: TGTGCCACCAGTGACTCCTACGAGCAGTACCTC.

Of note for this clonotype: This likely came from a read error, as a far larger clone is one base away. The rearrangement joins TRBV6-5 to TRBJ2-7, with a possible D match to TRBD2 (5 bases). The V gene's germline CDR1 is MNHEY and CDR2 SVGAGI. The CDR3 spans 14 residues. Trimming cost V 11 bases and J 3 bases, with 20 bases left between them. The CDR3, as DNA: TGTGCCTCCGAGGGAACGGGGTCCAGCTACGAGCAGTACTTC. This translates into CASEGTGSSYEQYF.

Ten or more counts support this clonotype. The chain couples TRBV2 to TRBJ1-1; D gene uncertain. Germline V gene lookup returns CDR1 SNHLY and CDR2 FYNNEI. The CDR3 runs to 14 residues. V lost 9 bases to trimming and J lost 0 bases, with 14 bases between them. CDR3 bases: TGTGCCAGTATACTAGAAGCTATGAACACTGAAGCTTTCTTT. Protein product: CASILEAMNTEAFF.

The sample holds one count of this clonotype. The V and J genes are TRBV5-1 and TRBJ2-7; 7 bases match TRBD1. V gave up 4 bases and J gave up 2 bases; unmatched junction bases: 9. Germline lookup yields CDR1 SGHRS and CDR2 YFSETQ. The CDR3 runs 15 residues. In DNA form, the CDR3 reads TGCGCCAGCAGCCCGACAGGGTTAGCCCCCTACGAGCAGTACTTC. Translation: CASSPTGLAPYEQYF.

There are many counts of this clonotype. The CDR3 loop is CASSLAPGELFF. In DNA, the CDR3 is TGTGCCAGCAGCTTAGCCCCCGGGGAGCTGTTTTTT. The chain joins TRBV7-2 to TRBJ2-2; D ambiguous. Germline assignment: CDR1 SGHTA and CDR2 FQGNSA. Trimming left V 0 bases short and J 6 bases short, with 2 bases between. The CDR3 runs 12 residues.

This clonotype was recorded at least ten times. The gene calls are TRBV5-1 and TRBJ2-2, with D unresolved. Germline CDR1 SGHRS, CDR2 YFSETQ. CDR3 length equals 14 residues. V was trimmed by 2 bases and J by 1 base, leaving 6 bases between them. CDR3 bases: TGCGCCAGCAGCTTCAACCTGAACACCGGGGAGCTGTTTTTT. This encodes CASSFNLNTGELFF.